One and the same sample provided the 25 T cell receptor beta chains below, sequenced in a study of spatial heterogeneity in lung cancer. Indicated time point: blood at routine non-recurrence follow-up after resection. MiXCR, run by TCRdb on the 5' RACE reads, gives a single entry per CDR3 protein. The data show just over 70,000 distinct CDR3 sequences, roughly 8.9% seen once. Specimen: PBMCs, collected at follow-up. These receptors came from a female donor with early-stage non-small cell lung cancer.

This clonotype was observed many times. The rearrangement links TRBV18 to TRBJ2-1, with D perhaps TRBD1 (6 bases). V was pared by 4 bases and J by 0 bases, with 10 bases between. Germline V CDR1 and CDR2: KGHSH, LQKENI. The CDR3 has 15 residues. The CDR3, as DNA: TGTGCCAGCTCACTACAGGGTAGCTCCTACAATGAGCAGTTCTTC. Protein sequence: CASSLQGSSYNEQFF.

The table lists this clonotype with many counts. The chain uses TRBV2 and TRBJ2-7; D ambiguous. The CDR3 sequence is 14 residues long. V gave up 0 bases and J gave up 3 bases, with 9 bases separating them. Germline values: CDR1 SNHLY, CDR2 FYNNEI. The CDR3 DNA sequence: TGTGCCAGCAGTGAAGCCGGGCAGCTCTACGAGCAGTACTTC. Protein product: CASSEAGQLYEQYF.

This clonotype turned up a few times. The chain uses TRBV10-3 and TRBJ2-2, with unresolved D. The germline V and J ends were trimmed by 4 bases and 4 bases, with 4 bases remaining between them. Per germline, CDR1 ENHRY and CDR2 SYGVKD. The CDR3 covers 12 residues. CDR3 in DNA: TGTGCCATCAGTGCGGGCACCGGGGAGCTGTTTTTT. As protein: CAISAGTGELFF.

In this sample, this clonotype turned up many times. The CDR3 nucleotides are TGTGCCATCAGGCTAGCGGGAGGCAGGAATGAGCAGTTCTTC. Protein product: CAIRLAGGRNEQFF. This sequence joins TRBV10-3 and TRBJ2-1; TRBD2 agrees at 11 bases. After removal of 6 bases from V and 7 bases from J, the junction contained 5 bases not matched to a gene. CDR1 and CDR2 from the germline V gene are ENHRY and SYGVKD. CDR3 length equals 14 residues.

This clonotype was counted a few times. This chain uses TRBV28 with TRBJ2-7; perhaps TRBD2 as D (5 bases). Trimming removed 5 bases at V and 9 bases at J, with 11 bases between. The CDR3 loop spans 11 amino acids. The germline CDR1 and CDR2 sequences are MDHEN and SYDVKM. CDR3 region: CASSLSRGQYF. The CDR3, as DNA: TGTGCCAGCAGTCTCTCCCGGGGGCAGTACTTC.

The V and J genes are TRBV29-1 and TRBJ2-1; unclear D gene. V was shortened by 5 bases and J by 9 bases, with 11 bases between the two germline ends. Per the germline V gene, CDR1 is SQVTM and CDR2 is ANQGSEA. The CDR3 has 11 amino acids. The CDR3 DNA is TGCAGCGTTTATCGATGGGTTGAGCAGTTCTTC. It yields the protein CSVYRWVEQFF.

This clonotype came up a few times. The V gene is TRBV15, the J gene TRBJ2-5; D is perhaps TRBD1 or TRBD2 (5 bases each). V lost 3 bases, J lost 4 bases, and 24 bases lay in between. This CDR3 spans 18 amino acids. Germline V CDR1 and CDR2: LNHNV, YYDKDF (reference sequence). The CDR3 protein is CATSRGTGPGSAGETQYF. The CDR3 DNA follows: TGTGCCACCAGCAGGGGGACGGGGCCCGGCTCGGCCGGAGAGACCCAGTACTTC.

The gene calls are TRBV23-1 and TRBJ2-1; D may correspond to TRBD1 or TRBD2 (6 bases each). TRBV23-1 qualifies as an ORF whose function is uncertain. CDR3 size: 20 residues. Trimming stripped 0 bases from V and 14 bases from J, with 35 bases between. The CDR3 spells CASSQSERTEENGESGREFF. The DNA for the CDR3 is TGCGCCAGCAGTCAATCGGAAAGGACAGAAGAGAACGGCGAGAGCGGGCGGGAGTTCTTC.

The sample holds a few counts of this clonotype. This CDR3 is CSARLEGPQHF. The CDR3 nucleotides read TGCAGTGCTAGATTAGAAGGGCCCCAGCATTTT. The V gene is TRBV20-1, the J gene TRBJ1-5; D not resolved. This CDR3 contains 11 residues. Germline CDR1 and CDR2: DFQATT and SNEGSKA (reference sequence). Trimming removed 2 bases at V and 9 bases at J, with 8 bases between.

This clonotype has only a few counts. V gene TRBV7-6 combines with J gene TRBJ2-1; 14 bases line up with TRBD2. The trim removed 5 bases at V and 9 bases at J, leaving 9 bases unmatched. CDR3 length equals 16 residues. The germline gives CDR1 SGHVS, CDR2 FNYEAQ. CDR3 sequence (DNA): TGTGCCAGCAGCCCAACCGGGACTAGCGGGAGAGGTGAGCAGTTCTTC. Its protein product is CASSPTGTSGRGEQFF.

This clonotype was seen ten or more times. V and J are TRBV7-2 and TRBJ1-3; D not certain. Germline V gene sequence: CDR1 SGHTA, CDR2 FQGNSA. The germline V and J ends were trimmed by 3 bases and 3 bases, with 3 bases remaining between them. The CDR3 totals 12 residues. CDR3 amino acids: CASSFRGNTIYF. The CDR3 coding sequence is TGTGCCAGCAGCTTTCGTGGAAACACCATATATTTT.

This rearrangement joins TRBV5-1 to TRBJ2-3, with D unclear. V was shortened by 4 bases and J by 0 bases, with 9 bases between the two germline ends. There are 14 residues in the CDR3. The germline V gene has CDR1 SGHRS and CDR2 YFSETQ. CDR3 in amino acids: CASSPTSSTDTQYF. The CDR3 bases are TGCGCCAGCAGCCCGACATCTAGCACAGATACGCAGTATTTT.

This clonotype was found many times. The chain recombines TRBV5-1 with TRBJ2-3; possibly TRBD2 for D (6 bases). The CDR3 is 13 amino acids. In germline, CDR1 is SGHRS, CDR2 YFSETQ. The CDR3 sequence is CASTTGDTDTQYF. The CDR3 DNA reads TGCGCTTCGACGACGGGGGACACAGATACGCAGTATTTT.

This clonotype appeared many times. The CDR3 spells CASSVYGGSSYNEQFF. The DNA of the CDR3 is TGTGCCAGCAGTGTCTATGGTGGTAGCTCCTACAATGAGCAGTTCTTC. J is TRBJ2-1 and V is TRBV2, with no clear D. V was pared by 4 bases and J by 0 bases, with 13 bases between. Germline loops: CDR1 SNHLY, CDR2 FYNNEI. This CDR3 is built from 16 residues. Based on the CDR3 plus reference TRBV2 and TRBJ2-1, the full variable domain is EPEVTQTPSHQVTQMGQEVILRCVPISNHLYFYWYRQILGQKVEFLVSFYNNEISEKSEIFDDQFSVERPDGSNFTLKIRSTKLEDSAMYFCASSVYGGSSYNEQFFGPGTRLTVL.

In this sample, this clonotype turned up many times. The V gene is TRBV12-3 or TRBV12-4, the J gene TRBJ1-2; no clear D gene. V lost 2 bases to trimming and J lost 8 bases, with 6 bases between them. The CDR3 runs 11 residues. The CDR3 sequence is CASSLLRGYTF. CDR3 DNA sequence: TGTGCCAGCAGTTTATTGAGGGGCTACACCTTC.

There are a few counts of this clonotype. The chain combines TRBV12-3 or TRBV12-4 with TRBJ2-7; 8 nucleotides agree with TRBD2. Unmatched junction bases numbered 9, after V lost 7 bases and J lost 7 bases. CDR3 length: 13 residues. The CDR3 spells CASIFIAGLEQYF. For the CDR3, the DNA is TGTGCCAGCATTTTCATAGCGGGATTGGAGCAGTACTTC.

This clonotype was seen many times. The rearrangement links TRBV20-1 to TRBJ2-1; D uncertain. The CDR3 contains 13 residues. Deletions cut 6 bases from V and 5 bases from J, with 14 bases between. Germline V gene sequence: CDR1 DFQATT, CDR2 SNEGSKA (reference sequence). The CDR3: CSAHQTVHNEQFF. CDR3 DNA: TGCAGTGCCCACCAGACTGTCCACAATGAGCAGTTCTTC.

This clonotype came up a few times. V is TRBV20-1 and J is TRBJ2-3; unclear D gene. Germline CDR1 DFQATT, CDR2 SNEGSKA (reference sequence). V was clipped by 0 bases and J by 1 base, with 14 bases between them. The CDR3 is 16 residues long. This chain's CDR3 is CSARDPQKAGTDTQYF. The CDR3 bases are TGCAGTGCTAGAGATCCGCAGAAGGCCGGCACAGATACGCAGTATTTT.

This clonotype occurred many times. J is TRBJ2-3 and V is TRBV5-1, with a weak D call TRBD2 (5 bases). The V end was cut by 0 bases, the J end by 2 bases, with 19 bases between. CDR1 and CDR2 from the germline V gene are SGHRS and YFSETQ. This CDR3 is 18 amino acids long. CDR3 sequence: CASSLVPGRRLHTDTQYF. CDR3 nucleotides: TGCGCCAGCAGCTTGGTTCCGGGGAGACGGCTACACACAGATACGCAGTATTTT.

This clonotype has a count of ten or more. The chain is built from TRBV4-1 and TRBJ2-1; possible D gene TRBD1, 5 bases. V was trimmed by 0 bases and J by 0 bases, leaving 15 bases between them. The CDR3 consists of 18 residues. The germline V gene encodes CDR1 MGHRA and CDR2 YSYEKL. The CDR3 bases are TGCGCCAGCAGCCAAGAATCGCAGGACCAGGGCTCCTACAATGAGCAGTTCTTC. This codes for CASSQESQDQGSYNEQFF.

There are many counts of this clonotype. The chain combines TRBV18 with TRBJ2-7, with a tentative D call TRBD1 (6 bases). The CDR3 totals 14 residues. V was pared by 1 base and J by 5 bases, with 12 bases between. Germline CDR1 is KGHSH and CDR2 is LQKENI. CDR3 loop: CASSPQGEPDEQYF. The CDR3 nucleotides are TGTGCCAGCTCACCACAGGGGGAACCGGACGAGCAGTACTTC. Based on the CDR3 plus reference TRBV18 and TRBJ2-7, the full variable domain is NAGVMQNPRHLVRRRGQEARLRCSPMKGHSHVYWYRQLPEEGLKFMVYLQKENIIDESGMPKERFSAEFPKEGPSILRIQQVVRGDSAAYFCASSPQGEPDEQYFGPGTRLTVT.

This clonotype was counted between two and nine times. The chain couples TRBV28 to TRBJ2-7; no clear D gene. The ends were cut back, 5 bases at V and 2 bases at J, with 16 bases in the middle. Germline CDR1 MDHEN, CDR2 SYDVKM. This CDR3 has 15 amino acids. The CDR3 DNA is TGTGCCAGCAGTCTCTCCCAGCAGCCAGCCTACGAGCAGTACTTC. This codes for CASSLSQQPAYEQYF.

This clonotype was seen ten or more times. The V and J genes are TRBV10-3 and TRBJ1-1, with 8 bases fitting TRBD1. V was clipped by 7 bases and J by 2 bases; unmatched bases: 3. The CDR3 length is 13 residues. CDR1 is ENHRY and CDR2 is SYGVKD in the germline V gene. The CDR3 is CAITGTGNTEAFF. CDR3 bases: TGTGCCATCACCGGGACAGGAAACACTGAAGCTTTCTTT.

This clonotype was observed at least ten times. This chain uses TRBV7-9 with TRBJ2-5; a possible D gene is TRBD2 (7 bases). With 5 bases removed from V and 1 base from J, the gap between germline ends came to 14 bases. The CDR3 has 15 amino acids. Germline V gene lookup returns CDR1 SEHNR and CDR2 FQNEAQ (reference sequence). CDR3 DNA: TGTGCCAGCAGCCCCTTTGGGGGGGCCCAAGAGACCCAGTACTTC. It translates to CASSPFGGAQETQYF.

CDR3 DNA sequence: TGCAGCGTGGGGACAGTCTACGAGCAGTACTTC. It is translated as CSVGTVYEQYF. The chain combines TRBV29-1 with TRBJ2-7; 7 bases match TRBD1. The CDR3 runs to 11 residues. V lost 6 bases and J lost 3; bases outside the gene matches: 2. CDR1 and CDR2 from the germline V gene are SQVTM and ANQGSEA.